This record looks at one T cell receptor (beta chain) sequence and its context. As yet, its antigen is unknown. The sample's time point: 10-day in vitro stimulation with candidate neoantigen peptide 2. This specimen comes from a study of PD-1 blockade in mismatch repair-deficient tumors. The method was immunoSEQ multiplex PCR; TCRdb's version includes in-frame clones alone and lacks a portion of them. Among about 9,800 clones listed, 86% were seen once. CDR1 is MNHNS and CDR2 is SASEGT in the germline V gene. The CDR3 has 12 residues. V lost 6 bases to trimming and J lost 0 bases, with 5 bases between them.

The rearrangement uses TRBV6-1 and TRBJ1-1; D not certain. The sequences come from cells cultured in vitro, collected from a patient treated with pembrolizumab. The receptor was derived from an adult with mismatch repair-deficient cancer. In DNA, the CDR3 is TGTGCCAGCAGGATCATGAACACTGAAGCTTTCTTT. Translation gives CASRIMNTEAFF.